The rows below give T cell receptor beta chains drawn from one sample of a study of regulatory T cells in long-lasting Graves disease. TCRdb recomputed calls from the multiplex PCR reads with MiXCR, one row per CDR3 protein. The table records under 800,000 distinct CDR3 sequences, 15% to 20% of them present only once. These data are also associated with another study on T cells in Graves' hyperthyroidism and ophthalmopathy.

The sequencing used peripheral blood mononuclear cells (PBMCs), collected at new diagnosis, from a patient treated with antithyroid drugs. The origin of the receptors is a woman aged 30 to 39 with Graves disease. Each CDR3 is given with its conserved first and last residue. D genes are given only for firm matches. Size values are once, few and many counts, or a class for expanded clones, and some rows have none.

D,length,size,V,J,DNA,CDR3
TRBD2,13,many,TRBV29-1,TRBJ2-7,TGCAGCGTTGGGCGGGAGTTAAACTACGAGCAGTACTTC,CSVGRELNYEQYF
TRBD2,19,NA,TRBV2,TRBJ2-1,TGTGCCAGCAGTGCTATCCCTCAGTCGACTAGCGGAGAAGACAATGAGCAGTTCTTC,CASSAIPQSTSGEDNEQFF
TRBD2,15,many,TRBV11-2,TRBJ2-2,TGTGCCAGCAGCGTCAGGGAGGGGTCCCTCGCCGGGCTGTTTTTT,CASSVREGSLAGLFF
NA,15,many,TRBV11-2,TRBJ1-1,TGTGCCAGCAGACCGAACTGGGGACTGAACACTGAAGCTTTCTTT,CASRPNWGLNTEAFF
TRBD2,14,many,TRBV24-1,TRBJ2-7,TGTGCCACCAGTGACGGGGGGGTCTCCTACGAGCAGTACTTC,CATSDGGVSYEQYF
NA,15,NA,TRBV19,TRBJ1-5,NA,CASCAWGGVHQPQHF
TRBD2,15,NA,TRBV14,TRBJ2-7,TGTGCCAGCAGCCTTTACGGGACTAGCACGCTCGAGCAGTACTTC,CASSLYGTSTLEQYF
NA,14,many,TRBV25-1,TRBJ2-2,TGTGCCAGCAGTGAATACAGGGACACCGGGGAGCTGTTTTTT,CASSEYRDTGELFF
NA,21,few,TRBV27,TRBJ2-1,TGTGCCAGCAGTTTTACCTCGACTAGTATCCGTTCGGGACTTATCTACAATGAGCAGTTCTTC,CASSFTSTSIRSGLIYNEQFF
NA,14,many,TRBV28,TRBJ1-6,TGTGCCAGCAGCCTGGGGGGGTGGAATTCACCCCTCCACTTT,CASSLGGWNSPLHF
NA,18,NA,TRBV28,TRBJ2-3,TGTGCCAGCAGAAAATCCCCTATCGCAGGGAGAGGGGCAGATACGCAGTATTTT,CASRKSPIAGRGADTQYF
NA,20,many,TRBV6-1,TRBJ2-3,TGTGCCAGCACCCCCGGGGGCGGGAGCCCTAATTGGGGTAGCACAGATACGCAGTATTTT,CASTPGGGSPNWGSTDTQYF
TRBD1,16,many,TRBV12-3/TRBV12-4,TRBJ1-1,TGTGCCAGCAGTCCCAAAGGGGGTACAGGGGGGGATCGAGCTTTCTTT,CASSPKGGTGGDRAFF
NA,13,NA,TRBV6-2/TRBV6-3,TRBJ2-3,TGTGCCGGCCAGGGCAGCCTAACAGATACGCAGTATTTT,CAGQGSLTDTQYF
NA,11,many,TRBV20-1,TRBJ2-7,TGCAGTGCTAGCCCTGCCTACGAGCAGTACTTC,CSASPAYEQYF
TRBD2,14,many,TRBV28,TRBJ2-1,TGTGCCAGCAGTTTAGGGGGGGGGAACAATGAGCAGTTCTTC,CASSLGGGNNEQFF
NA,15,few,TRBV18,TRBJ1-5,TGTGCCAGCTCACCCCGAATAGGCCAGGATCAGCCCCAGCATTTT,CASSPRIGQDQPQHF
NA,13,many,TRBV7-9,TRBJ1-4,TGTGCCAGCAGCCCAGGTATGGGTGAAAAACTGTTTTTT,CASSPGMGEKLFF
TRBD1,19,NA,TRBV19,TRBJ2-1,TGTGCCAGTATTCTCGGGGACAGGGTCACAGCGGGGCACTACAATGAGCGGTTCTTC,CASILGDRVTAGHYNERFF
TRBD1,15,few,TRBV13,TRBJ2-2,TGTGCCAGCAGCCCCCGACAGGGGGTCACCGGGGAGCTGTTTTTT,CASSPRQGVTGELFF
TRBD2,15,many,TRBV19,TRBJ2-1,TGTGCCAGTATTGTAACCGGGACTAGCAACAATGAGCAGTTCTTC,CASIVTGTSNNEQFF
NA,11,many,TRBV20-1,TRBJ1-1,TGCAGTGCAAAGGCGACCCGAGAAGCTTTCTTT,CSAKATREAFF
NA,15,many,TRBV28,TRBJ1-5,TGTGCCAGCAGTTTAGGGCCTAATAGCAATCAGCCCCAGCATTTT,CASSLGPNSNQPQHF
TRBD2,15,many,TRBV15,TRBJ2-7,TGTGCCACCAGCAGAGCGCTAGCGGCCACCTACGAGCAGTACTTC,CATSRALAATYEQYF
NA,12,many,TRBV6-1,TRBJ2-7,TGTGCCAGCAGCCGCGAGGGAGGCGAGCAGTACTTC,CASSREGGEQYF
NA,15,NA,TRBV3-1,TRBJ2-2,TGTGCCAGCAGCCAAGCGACTAGTTTCTCCGGGGAGCTGTTTTTT,CASSQATSFSGELFF
TRBD2,15,NA,TRBV7-9,TRBJ2-2,TGTGCCAGCAGCTTATCGGGAGGACACACCGGGGAGCTGTTTTTT,CASSLSGGHTGELFF
TRBD2,16,NA,TRBV28,TRBJ2-7,TGTGCCAGCAGTACCACGGGGAAGGGAGGGATCTACGAGCAGTACTTC,CASSTTGKGGIYEQYF
NA,14,NA,TRBV19,TRBJ1-4,TGTGCCAGTAGCGGGGGCCGGCCAAATGAAAAACTGTTTTTT,CASSGGRPNEKLFF
NA,18,many,TRBV7-2,TRBJ2-7,TGTGCCAGCAGCTTAGTCAGGGTGTGGGGCGAGGCAACCTACGAGCAGTACTTC,CASSLVRVWGEATYEQYF
TRBD2,14,many,TRBV20-1,TRBJ2-1,TGCAGTGCCGATCTAGCGGGAGTCCCTGGTGAGCAGTTCTTC,CSADLAGVPGEQFF
TRBD2,16,NA,TRBV10-2,TRBJ2-1,TGCGCCAGTCAACGAAACGGGACTATCTCCTACAATGAGCAGTTCTTC,CASQRNGTISYNEQFF
NA,11,many,TRBV28,TRBJ1-1,TGTGCCAGCAGCATGGGTTCTGAAGCTTTCTTT,CASSMGSEAFF
NA,15,many,TRBV7-9,TRBJ2-2,TGTGCCAGCAGCCCCCCCGCTTCAGTCCCCGGGGAGCTGTTTTTT,CASSPPASVPGELFF
NA,13,few,TRBV12-3/TRBV12-4,TRBJ2-3,TGTGCCAGCGCGCTGGGTGAGTCAGATACGCAGTATTTT,CASALGESDTQYF
TRBD1,15,many,TRBV20-1,TRBJ1-5,TGCAGTGCTAGACCCACAGGGGGGAGCAATCAGCCCCAGCATTTT,CSARPTGGSNQPQHF
TRBD2,19,NA,TRBV24-1,TRBJ2-3,TGTGCCACCAGTGATTTCTCCGGGACTAGCGGGAGCGGTTTAGATACGCAGTATTTT,CATSDFSGTSGSGLDTQYF
TRBD1,17,many,TRBV2,TRBJ1-4,TGTGCCAGCAGTGGCGTGTACCGGGACAGCCTTAATGAAAAACTGTTTTTT,CASSGVYRDSLNEKLFF
TRBD1,16,many,TRBV5-1,TRBJ1-1,TGCGCCAGCAGCCGGGCGGCCGGGACAGTCAACACTGAAGCTTTCTTT,CASSRAAGTVNTEAFF
TRBD2,18,NA,TRBV20-1,TRBJ2-1,TGCAGTGCTAAGGGACTAGCGGGAGGGTATACCTCCTACAATGAGCAGTTCTTC,CSAKGLAGGYTSYNEQFF
TRBD2,13,few,TRBV30,TRBJ2-1,TGTGCCGGGGATCTAGCGGGAGTCGGGGGGGAGTTCTTC,CAGDLAGVGGEFF
TRBD1,16,many,TRBV6-1,TRBJ1-1,TGTGCCAGCAGGAGGGGGACAGGGGGCGCCCGATCTGAAGCTTTCTTT,CASRRGTGGARSEAFF
TRBD1,15,many,TRBV12-3/TRBV12-4,TRBJ1-2,TGTGCCAGCAGTTACGCGGGACAGGTGGAAGGGGGCTACACCTTC,CASSYAGQVEGGYTF
NA,13,few,TRBV6-2/TRBV6-3,TRBJ2-7,TGTGCCAGCCCCCGGGAAAACTCCTACGAGCAGTACTTC,CASPRENSYEQYF
NA,15,many,TRBV6-1,TRBJ1-3,TGTGCCAGCAGTGAACAGGTCCGCTCTGGAAACACCATATATTTT,CASSEQVRSGNTIYF
NA,14,many,TRBV2,TRBJ1-5,TGTGCCAGCAGCGTTAGTAGCGGCAATCAGCCCCAGCATTTT,CASSVSSGNQPQHF
NA,13,many,TRBV27,TRBJ2-3,TGTGCCAGCAGTTTATCCAGACTAGATACGCAGTATTTT,CASSLSRLDTQYF
NA,15,few,TRBV7-9,TRBJ2-3,TGTGCCAGCAGCTTAGGAGAGGGCCTAACAGATACGCAGTATTTT,CASSLGEGLTDTQYF
TRBD1,15,few,TRBV19,TRBJ1-2,TGTGCCAGTAGTATGGGGACAGGTGGTAACTATGGCTACACCTTC,CASSMGTGGNYGYTF
TRBD2,16,few,TRBV9,TRBJ2-7,TGTGCCAGCAGCTCGGGACTAGCGGGTGACTTGCCCGAGCAGTACTTC,CASSSGLAGDLPEQYF
TRBD1,19,many,TRBV6-2/TRBV6-3,TRBJ2-2,TGTGCCATCTCAGCCGCTCCAGGATATGGACAGGGCCTCGCCGGGGAGCTGTTTTTT,CAISAAPGYGQGLAGELFF
NA,13,NA,TRBV18,TRBJ2-7,TGTGCCAGCTCACTACTGGAGGGCTACGAGCAGTACTTC,CASSLLEGYEQYF
TRBD2,15,NA,TRBV28,TRBJ2-3,TGTGCCAGCAGTTTCTTCGGGAGGTCCTCGGATACGCAGTATTTT,CASSFFGRSSDTQYF
NA,12,many,TRBV28,TRBJ1-6,TGTGCCAGCACGAACAGGGATTCACCCCTCCACTTT,CASTNRDSPLHF
NA,14,many,TRBV28,TRBJ1-3,TGTGCCAGCAGCTACCTCAGCCCTGGAAACACCATATATTTT,CASSYLSPGNTIYF
TRBD1,15,many,TRBV7-9,TRBJ1-2,TGTGCCAGCAGCTTGGGACAGGGGAGTGACTATGGCTACACCTTC,CASSLGQGSDYGYTF
NA,15,NA,TRBV13,TRBJ2-3,TGTGCCAGCAGCTTGAATAGCGGAAGCACAGATGCGCAGTATTTT,CASSLNSGSTDAQYF
NA,15,many,TRBV11-2,TRBJ2-3,TGTGCCAGCAGCCCTTCGGGACTCCGAGGGGATACGCAGTATTTT,CASSPSGLRGDTQYF
NA,13,few,TRBV7-3,TRBJ2-2,TGTGCCAGCAGCTTAAAGGCGGCCGGGGAGCTGTTTTTT,CASSLKAAGELFF
NA,15,NA,TRBV7-9,TRBJ2-7,TGTGCCAGCAGCTTAGCCGGAGAAGCAAGCCACGAGCAGTACTTC,CASSLAGEASHEQYF